Listed below are T cell receptor beta chains from one sample, sequenced in a study of neoadjuvant anti-PD-1 for oral cavity cancer. Here immunoSEQ multiplex PCR was the method, and the copy in TCRdb shows in-frame clones only, minus some. The sample has 60,000 to 80,000 clones; around four fifths are singletons. The specimen comprised PBMCs, sampled before nivolumab (anti-PD-1) treatment. All receptors come from a person aged 40 to 85 with oral cavity squamous cell carcinoma. Each CDR3 is given with its conserved first and last residue. The order of the fields is V gene, J gene, CDR3 protein.

v_call: TRBV6-5; j_call: TRBJ1-2; cdr3_aa: CASSYSFQNTYGYTF
v_call: TRBV6-1; j_call: TRBJ1-5; cdr3_aa: CASSARDRGQPQHF
v_call: TRBV5-6; j_call: TRBJ1-2; cdr3_aa: CASSLGGRNYGYTF
v_call: TRBV11-2; j_call: TRBJ2-1; cdr3_aa: CASSLIAGPDEQFF
v_call: TRBV9; j_call: TRBJ1-1; cdr3_aa: CASRGTGRGDTEAFF
v_call: TRBV4-1; j_call: TRBJ2-2; cdr3_aa: CASSMLGQTGELFF
v_call: TRBV5-5; j_call: TRBJ1-5; cdr3_aa: CASSLGGSNQPQHF
v_call: TRBV5-1; j_call: TRBJ1-2; cdr3_aa: CASSSDSYGYTF
v_call: TRBV10-3; j_call: TRBJ2-1; cdr3_aa: CAISDGTSGTDEQFF
v_call: TRBV27; j_call: TRBJ1-1; cdr3_aa: CASGPQGQNTEAFF
v_call: TRBV11-2; j_call: TRBJ2-7; cdr3_aa: CASSSRTSGSYEQYF
v_call: TRBV30; j_call: TRBJ2-3; cdr3_aa: CAWSKGASGGTDTQYF
v_call: TRBV2; j_call: TRBJ1-4; cdr3_aa: CASSDRTAITNEKLFF
v_call: TRBV7-3; j_call: TRBJ1-1; cdr3_aa: CASRFGTGGGEAFF
v_call: TRBV2; j_call: TRBJ2-5; cdr3_aa: CAIMIPGQGEETQYF
v_call: TRBV6-1; j_call: TRBJ1-3; cdr3_aa: CASSPQYSGNTIYF
v_call: TRBV5-1; j_call: TRBJ2-5; cdr3_aa: CASSTGTSEKETQYF
v_call: TRBV10-3; j_call: TRBJ1-2; cdr3_aa: CAISESTGGYTF
v_call: TRBV27; j_call: TRBJ1-5; cdr3_aa: CASSLSGLTDSNQPQHF
v_call: TRBV18; j_call: TRBJ1-2; cdr3_aa: CASSPDQGIGYGYTF
v_call: TRBV5-6; j_call: TRBJ2-7; cdr3_aa: CASRGLANEQYF
v_call: TRBV4-2; j_call: TRBJ1-1; cdr3_aa: CASSQRRASGMNTEAFF
v_call: TRBV7-9; j_call: TRBJ2-1; cdr3_aa: CASSPTSGGDNEQFF
v_call: TRBV7-6; j_call: TRBJ1-1; cdr3_aa: CASSKGRLTEAFF
v_call: TRBV27; j_call: TRBJ1-1; cdr3_aa: CASSLWGNTEAFF
v_call: TRBV15; j_call: TRBJ2-2; cdr3_aa: CATSTSTEPGELFF
v_call: TRBV27; j_call: TRBJ1-2; cdr3_aa: CASSFAGNYGYTF
v_call: TRBV29-1; j_call: TRBJ2-3; cdr3_aa: CSVGEAGDTQYF
v_call: TRBV20-1; j_call: TRBJ1-1; cdr3_aa: CSAPWTKAFF
v_call: TRBV5-1; j_call: TRBJ2-1; cdr3_aa: CASSLGGWGLSYNEQFF
v_call: TRBV7-9; j_call: TRBJ1-1; cdr3_aa: CASSPLSGGASPNTEAFF
v_call: TRBV25-1; j_call: TRBJ2-7; cdr3_aa: CASSEYRGTPYEQYF
v_call: TRBV7-2; j_call: TRBJ2-3; cdr3_aa: CASSLDSSLTDTQYF
v_call: TRBV9; j_call: TRBJ2-5; cdr3_aa: CASSVAWDRVETQYF
v_call: TRBV7-2; j_call: TRBJ1-1; cdr3_aa: CASSRRDRANTEAFF
v_call: TRBV15; j_call: TRBJ1-5; cdr3_aa: CATSHGGAGNQPQHF
v_call: TRBV10-2; j_call: TRBJ2-1; cdr3_aa: CASSESGLAGGPTYNEQFF
v_call: TRBV6-1; j_call: TRBJ1-2; cdr3_aa: CASSEPGGWNGYTF
v_call: TRBV19; j_call: TRBJ1-6; cdr3_aa: CASSMRGQGGSPLHF
v_call: TRBV19; j_call: TRBJ2-3; cdr3_aa: CASSIGRQDTQYF
v_call: TRBV27; j_call: TRBJ1-1; cdr3_aa: CASSLGSVNTEAFF
v_call: TRBV6-5; j_call: TRBJ2-1; cdr3_aa: CASSSPRDLYNEQFF
v_call: TRBV19; j_call: TRBJ1-3; cdr3_aa: CASSIRNGNTIYF
v_call: TRBV5-5; j_call: TRBJ2-2; cdr3_aa: CASSLGWASTNTGELFF
v_call: TRBV28; j_call: TRBJ2-2; cdr3_aa: CASRRTSYTGELFF